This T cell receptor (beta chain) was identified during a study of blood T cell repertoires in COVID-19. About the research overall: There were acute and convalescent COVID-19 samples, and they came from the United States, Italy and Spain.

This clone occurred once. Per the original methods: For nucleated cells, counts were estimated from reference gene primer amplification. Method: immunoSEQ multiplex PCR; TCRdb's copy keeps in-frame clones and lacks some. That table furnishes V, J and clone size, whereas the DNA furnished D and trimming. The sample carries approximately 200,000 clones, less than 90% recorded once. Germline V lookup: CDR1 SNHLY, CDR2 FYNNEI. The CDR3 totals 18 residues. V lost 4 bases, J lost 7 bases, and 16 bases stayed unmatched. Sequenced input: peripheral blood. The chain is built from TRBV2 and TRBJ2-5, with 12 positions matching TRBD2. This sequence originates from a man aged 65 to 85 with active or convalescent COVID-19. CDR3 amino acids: CASSGDPGLAGSHGTQYF. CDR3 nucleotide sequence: TGTGCCAGCAGTGGCGATCCGGGACTAGCGGGTTCCCATGGGACCCAGTACTTC.